The rows below give T cell receptor beta chains drawn from one sample of a study of vaccination effects on CD4 cells after COVID-19. The table came from immunoSEQ multiplex PCR; TCRdb's copy has only in-frame clones and leaves some out. The sample comprises 20,000 to 25,000 clones, 55% to 75% of which are singletons, and approximately 13% rests with the top ten. Their antigens are not known. Specimen: CD4+ T cells from PBMCs cultured with HCoV-OC43 spike peptides, collected before COVID-19 vaccination. Receptor source: a human donor who received a COVID-19 vaccine. The CDR3 runs from the conserved cysteine through the conserved F or W. Fields, in order: J gene, D gene, clone size, V gene, CDR3 protein, CDR3 DNA. A D gene is named only where the DNA matches it firmly. Only some rows state a clone size, as once, few, many or a class for expanded clones.

j_gene: TRBJ1-3
d_gene: NA
abundance: NA
v_gene: TRBV29-1
CDR3aa: CSGIRGSSGNTIYF
CDR3nt: TGCAGCGGTATTCGAGGGAGCTCTGGAAACACCATATATTTT

j_gene: TRBJ1-2
d_gene: NA
abundance: NA
v_gene: TRBV7-9
CDR3aa: CASSGPGARGGYTF
CDR3nt: TGTGCCAGCAGTGGCCCGGGGGCCCGGGGTGGCTACACCTTC

j_gene: TRBJ2-7
d_gene: NA
abundance: NA
v_gene: TRBV2
CDR3aa: CASLRTANYEQYF
CDR3nt: TGTGCCAGCTTGAGGACAGCTAACTACGAGCAGTACTTC

j_gene: TRBJ2-3
d_gene: NA
abundance: once
v_gene: TRBV3-1/TRBV3-2
CDR3aa: CASSQEGARTDTQYF
CDR3nt: TGTGCCAGCAGCCAAGAGGGCGCCCGCACAGATACGCAGTATTTT

j_gene: TRBJ1-1
d_gene: TRBD1
abundance: once
v_gene: TRBV3-1/TRBV3-2
CDR3aa: CASTDRGPGRAFF
CDR3nt: TGTGCCAGCACCGACAGGGGGCCTGGCCGAGCTTTCTTT

j_gene: TRBJ1-2
d_gene: NA
abundance: NA
v_gene: TRBV7-8
CDR3aa: CASSLDLGSGYTF
CDR3nt: TGTGCCAGCAGCTTAGATTTGGGATCTGGCTACACCTTC

j_gene: TRBJ2-2
d_gene: NA
abundance: NA
v_gene: TRBV5-1
CDR3aa: CASTPQDTGELFF
CDR3nt: TGCGCCAGCACCCCCCAGGATACCGGGGAGCTGTTTTTT

j_gene: TRBJ1-5
d_gene: NA
abundance: NA
v_gene: TRBV12-3/TRBV12-4
CDR3aa: CASSLRNNQPQHF
CDR3nt: TGTGCCAGCAGTCTCAGAAATAATCAGCCCCAGCATTTT

j_gene: TRBJ2-2
d_gene: TRBD2
abundance: NA
v_gene: TRBV10-2
CDR3aa: CASSGRAGGRTGELFF
CDR3nt: TGCGCCAGCAGTGGACGAGCGGGGGGGCGTACCGGGGAGCTGTTTTTT

j_gene: TRBJ2-1
d_gene: NA
abundance: few
v_gene: TRBV29-1
CDR3aa: CSVEGTKSSYNEQFF
CDR3nt: TGCAGCGTTGAAGGGACAAAAAGCTCCTACAATGAGCAGTTCTTC

j_gene: TRBJ2-1
d_gene: TRBD2
abundance: NA
v_gene: TRBV6-4
CDR3aa: CASSALAGSGSSEQFF
CDR3nt: TGTGCCAGCAGTGCCCTTGCAGGTAGCGGGAGTAGTGAGCAGTTCTTC

j_gene: TRBJ1-3
d_gene: NA
abundance: NA
v_gene: TRBV5-1
CDR3aa: CASRTASSGNTIYF
CDR3nt: TGCGCCAGCAGAACAGCGAGCTCTGGAAACACCATATATTTT

j_gene: TRBJ1-2
d_gene: NA
abundance: few
v_gene: TRBV27
CDR3aa: CASSLSWPGQNYGYTF
CDR3nt: TGTGCCAGCAGTTTATCCTGGCCAGGACAGAACTATGGCTACACCTTC

j_gene: TRBJ2-7
d_gene: TRBD2
abundance: NA
v_gene: TRBV6-5
CDR3aa: CASSRTSGGSYEQYF
CDR3nt: TGTGCCAGCAGCCGCACTAGCGGGGGATCCTACGAGCAGTACTTC

j_gene: TRBJ1-2
d_gene: NA
abundance: NA
v_gene: TRBV2
CDR3aa: CASTQRGGIGYGYTF
CDR3nt: TGTGCCAGCACTCAAAGGGGAGGGATCGGCTATGGCTACACCTTC

j_gene: TRBJ2-2
d_gene: TRBD1
abundance: NA
v_gene: TRBV5-4
CDR3aa: CASNEQGTVRAGELFF
CDR3nt: TGTGCCAGCAACGAACAGGGGACGGTTCGAGCCGGGGAGCTGTTTTTT

j_gene: TRBJ2-2
d_gene: TRBD2
abundance: NA
v_gene: TRBV18
CDR3aa: CASSHRTSVNTGELFF
CDR3nt: TGTGCCAGCTCACATAGGACTAGCGTGAACACCGGGGAGCTGTTTTTT

j_gene: TRBJ1-6
d_gene: NA
abundance: NA
v_gene: TRBV2
CDR3aa: CASSLRDTKFSYNSPLHF
CDR3nt: TGTGCCAGCAGCCTCCGAGACACGAAATTCTCCTATAATTCACCCCTCCACTTT

j_gene: TRBJ1-2
d_gene: NA
abundance: NA
v_gene: TRBV6-6
CDR3aa: CASSHTGQGPRYRYGGYTF
CDR3nt: TGTGCCAGCAGTCATACTGGGCAGGGTCCTCGGTATCGGTACGGCGGCTACACCTTC

j_gene: TRBJ1-6
d_gene: NA
abundance: NA
v_gene: TRBV7-2
CDR3aa: CASSLGVSPLHF
CDR3nt: TGTGCCAGCAGCTTAGGGGTCTCACCCCTCCACTTT

j_gene: TRBJ1-1
d_gene: TRBD1
abundance: NA
v_gene: TRBV6-5
CDR3aa: CASSLTGKNTEAFF
CDR3nt: TGTGCCAGCAGCTTGACAGGGAAGAACACTGAAGCTTTCTTT

j_gene: TRBJ2-2
d_gene: NA
abundance: NA
v_gene: TRBV24-1
CDR3aa: CATSDETAAGELFF
CDR3nt: TGTGCCACCAGTGACGAGACAGCTGCCGGGGAGCTGTTTTTT

j_gene: TRBJ1-6
d_gene: NA
abundance: NA
v_gene: TRBV27
CDR3aa: CASSSRTTNSPLHF
CDR3nt: TGTGCCAGCAGTTCCCGGACAACGAATTCACCCCTCCACTTT

j_gene: TRBJ2-3
d_gene: TRBD2
abundance: NA
v_gene: TRBV18
CDR3aa: CASSPPAGRGDTQYF
CDR3nt: TGTGCCAGCTCACCACCAGCGGGGCGAGGAGATACGCAGTATTTT